This passage covers 3 T cell receptor beta chains from one sample sequenced in a study of CD8 T cells in ankylosing spondylitis. TCRdb re-analysed the 5' RACE reads in MiXCR, keeping a single row per CDR3 protein. Of 200,000 to 300,000 distinct CDR3 sequences listed, approximately 10% are singletons. Sequenced: blood, either unsorted or a sorted T cell fraction (not recorded which). The origin of the receptors is a male donor with ankylosing spondylitis or in good health (not recorded which).

This clonotype appeared many times. This chain links TRBV20-1 with TRBJ2-5; maybe TRBD2 (5 bases). Germline lookup yields CDR1 DFQATT and CDR2 SNEGSKA (reference sequence). The CDR3 has 13 amino acids. Deletions cut 5 bases from V and 1 base from J, with 11 bases between. For the CDR3, the DNA is TGCAGTGCTGGAGGCATGTCCCAAGAGACCCAGTACTTC. Residues: CSAGGMSQETQYF.

This clonotype was detected many times. This chain links TRBV3-1 with TRBJ2-5; D possibly uses TRBD1 or TRBD2 (5 bases each). Deletions cut 1 base from V and 6 bases from J, with 18 bases between. CDR3 length equals 16 residues. CDR1 and CDR2 (germline): LGHDT, YNNKEL (reference sequence). The chain's CDR3 is CASSQGGAGTLQTQYF. CDR3 in DNA: TGTGCCAGCAGCCAAGGAGGTGCAGGGACCCTACAGACCCAGTACTTC.

This clonotype was detected ten times or more. This sequence joins TRBV30 and TRBJ1-1; 7 bases are a match to TRBD1. Germline lookup yields CDR1 GTSNPN and CDR2 SVGIG (reference sequence). This CDR3 region has 15 residues. V lost 3 bases to trimming and J lost 1 base; unmatched junction nucleotides: 8. The CDR3 reads CAWRPPRDRNTEAFF. Here the CDR3 DNA reads TGTGCCTGGAGGCCACCACGGGACAGGAACACTGAAGCTTTCTTT.